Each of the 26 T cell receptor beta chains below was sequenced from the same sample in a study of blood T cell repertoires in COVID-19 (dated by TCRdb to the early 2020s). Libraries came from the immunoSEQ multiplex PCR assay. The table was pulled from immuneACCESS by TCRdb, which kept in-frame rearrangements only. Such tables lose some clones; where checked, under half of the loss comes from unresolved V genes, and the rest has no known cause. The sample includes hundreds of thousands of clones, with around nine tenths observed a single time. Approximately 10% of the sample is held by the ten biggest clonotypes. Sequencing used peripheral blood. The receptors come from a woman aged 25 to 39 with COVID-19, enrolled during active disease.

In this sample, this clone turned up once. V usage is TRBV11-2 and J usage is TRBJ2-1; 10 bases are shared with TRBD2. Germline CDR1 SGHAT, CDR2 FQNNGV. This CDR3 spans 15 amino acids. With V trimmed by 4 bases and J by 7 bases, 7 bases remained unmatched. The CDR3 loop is CASSSSSGRQNEQFF. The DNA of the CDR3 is TGTGCCAGCAGCTCATCTAGCGGGAGACAAAATGAGCAGTTCTTC.

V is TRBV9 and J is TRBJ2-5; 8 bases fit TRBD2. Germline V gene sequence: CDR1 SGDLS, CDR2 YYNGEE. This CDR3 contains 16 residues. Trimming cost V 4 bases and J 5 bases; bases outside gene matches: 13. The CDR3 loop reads CASSPGPGLVGETQYF. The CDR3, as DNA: TGTGCCAGCAGCCCGGGTCCGGGACTAGTAGGGGAGACCCAGTACTTC.

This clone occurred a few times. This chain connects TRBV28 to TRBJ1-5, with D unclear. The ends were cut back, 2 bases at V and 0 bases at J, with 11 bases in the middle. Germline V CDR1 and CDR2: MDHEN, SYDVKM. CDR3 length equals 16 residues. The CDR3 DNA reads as TGTGCCAGCAGTTTAGGAACAGCAGATAGCAATCAGCCCCAGCATTTT. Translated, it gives CASSLGTADSNQPQHF. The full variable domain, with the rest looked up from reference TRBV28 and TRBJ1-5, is DVKVTQSSRYLVKRTGEKVFLECVQDMDHENMFWYRQDPGLGLRLIYFSYDVKMKEKGDIPEGYSVSREKKERFSLILESASTNQTSMYLCASSLGTADSNQPQHFGDGTRLSIL.

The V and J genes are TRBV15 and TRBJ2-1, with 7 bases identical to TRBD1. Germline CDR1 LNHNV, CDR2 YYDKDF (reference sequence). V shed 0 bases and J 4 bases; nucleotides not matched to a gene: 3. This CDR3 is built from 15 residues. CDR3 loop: CATSRDRGQYNEQFF. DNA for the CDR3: TGTGCCACCAGCAGAGATCGGGGACAGTACAATGAGCAGTTCTTC.

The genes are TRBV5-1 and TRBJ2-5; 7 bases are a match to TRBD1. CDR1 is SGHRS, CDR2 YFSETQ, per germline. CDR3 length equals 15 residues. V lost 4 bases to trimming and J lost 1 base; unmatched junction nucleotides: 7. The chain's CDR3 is CASSGTGQSQETQYF. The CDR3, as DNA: TGCGCCAGCAGCGGGACGGGACAGAGCCAAGAGACCCAGTACTTC.

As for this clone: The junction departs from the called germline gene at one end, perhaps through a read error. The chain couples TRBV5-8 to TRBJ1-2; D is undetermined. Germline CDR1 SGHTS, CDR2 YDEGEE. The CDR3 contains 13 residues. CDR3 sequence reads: CASSLAGIGQVIF. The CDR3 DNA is TGTGCCAGCAGCTTGGCAGGAATTGGGCAGGTGATTTTC. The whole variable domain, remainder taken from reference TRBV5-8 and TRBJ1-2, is EAGVTQSPTHLIKTRGQQATLRCSPISGHTSVYWYQQALGLGLQFLLWYDEGEERNRGNFPPRFSGRQFPNYSSELNVNALELEDSALYLCASSLAGIGQVIFGSGTRLTVV.

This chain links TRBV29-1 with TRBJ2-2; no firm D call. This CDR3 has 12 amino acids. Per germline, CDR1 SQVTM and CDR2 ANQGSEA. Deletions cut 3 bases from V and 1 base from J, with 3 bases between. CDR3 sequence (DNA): TGCAGCGTTGACAGGAACACCGGGGAGCTGTTTTTT. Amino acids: CSVDRNTGELFF.

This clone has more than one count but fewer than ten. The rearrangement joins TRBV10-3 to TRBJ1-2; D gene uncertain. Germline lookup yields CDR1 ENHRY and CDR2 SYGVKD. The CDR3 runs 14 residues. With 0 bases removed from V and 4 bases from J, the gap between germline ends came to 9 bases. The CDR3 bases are TGTGCCATCAGTGAGTCCGGAGGACCCTATGGCTACACCTTC. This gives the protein CAISESGGPYGYTF.

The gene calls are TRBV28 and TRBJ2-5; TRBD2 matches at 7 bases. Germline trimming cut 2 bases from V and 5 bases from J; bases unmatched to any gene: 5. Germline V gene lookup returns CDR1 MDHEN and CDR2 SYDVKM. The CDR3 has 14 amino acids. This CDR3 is CASSLKRERETQYF. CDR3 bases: TGTGCCAGCAGTTTAAAGCGGGAAAGGGAGACCCAGTACTTC.

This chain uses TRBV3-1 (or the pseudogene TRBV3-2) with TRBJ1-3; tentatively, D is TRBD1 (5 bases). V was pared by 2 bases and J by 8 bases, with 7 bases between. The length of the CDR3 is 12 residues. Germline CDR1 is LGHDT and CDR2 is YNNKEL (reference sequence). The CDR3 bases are TGTGCCAGCAGCCAAACACAGGACACCATATATTTT. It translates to CASSQTQDTIYF.

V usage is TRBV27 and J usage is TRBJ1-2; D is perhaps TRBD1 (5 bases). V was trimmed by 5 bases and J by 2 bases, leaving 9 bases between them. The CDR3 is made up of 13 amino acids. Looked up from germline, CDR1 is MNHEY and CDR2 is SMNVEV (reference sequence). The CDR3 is CASSLGQNYGYTF. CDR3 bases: TGTGCCAGCAGTCTGGGGCAGAACTATGGCTACACCTTC.

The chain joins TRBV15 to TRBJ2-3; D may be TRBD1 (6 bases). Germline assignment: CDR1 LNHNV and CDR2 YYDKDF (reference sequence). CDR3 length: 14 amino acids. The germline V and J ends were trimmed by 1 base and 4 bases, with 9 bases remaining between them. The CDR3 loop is CATSRVQGPDTQYF. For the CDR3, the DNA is TGTGCCACCAGCAGAGTACAGGGTCCAGATACGCAGTATTTT.

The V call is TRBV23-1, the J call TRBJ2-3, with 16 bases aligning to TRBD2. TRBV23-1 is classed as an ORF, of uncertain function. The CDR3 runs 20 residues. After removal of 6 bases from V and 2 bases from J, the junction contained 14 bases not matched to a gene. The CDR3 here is CASSEVGLAGGPLYTDTQYF. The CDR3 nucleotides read TGCGCCAGCAGCGAAGTGGGACTAGCGGGAGGGCCCCTATACACAGATACGCAGTATTTT.

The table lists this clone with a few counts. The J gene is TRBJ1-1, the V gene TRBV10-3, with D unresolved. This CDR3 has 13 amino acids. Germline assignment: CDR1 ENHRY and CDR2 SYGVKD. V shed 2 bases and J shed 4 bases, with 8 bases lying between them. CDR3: CAISEQVGTEAFF. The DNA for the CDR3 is TGTGCCATCAGTGAGCAGGTGGGCACTGAAGCTTTCTTT.

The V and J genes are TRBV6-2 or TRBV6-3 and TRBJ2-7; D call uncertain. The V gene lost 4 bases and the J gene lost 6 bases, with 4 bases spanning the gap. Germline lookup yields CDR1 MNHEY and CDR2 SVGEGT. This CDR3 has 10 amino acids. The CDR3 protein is CASSWPEQYF. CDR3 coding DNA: TGTGCCAGCAGTTGGCCCGAGCAGTACTTC.

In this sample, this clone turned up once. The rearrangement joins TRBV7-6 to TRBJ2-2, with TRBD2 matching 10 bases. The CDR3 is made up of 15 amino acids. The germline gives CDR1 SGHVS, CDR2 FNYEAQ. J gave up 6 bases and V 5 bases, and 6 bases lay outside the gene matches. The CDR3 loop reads CASSGASGSSGELFF. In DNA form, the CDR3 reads TGTGCCAGCAGCGGAGCTAGCGGGAGTTCCGGGGAGCTGTTTTTT.

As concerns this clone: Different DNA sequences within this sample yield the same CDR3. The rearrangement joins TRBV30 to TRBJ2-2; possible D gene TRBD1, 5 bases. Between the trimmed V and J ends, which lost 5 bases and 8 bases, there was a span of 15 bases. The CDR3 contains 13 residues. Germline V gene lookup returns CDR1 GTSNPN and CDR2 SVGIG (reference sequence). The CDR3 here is CAWGLQGPGELFF. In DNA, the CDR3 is TGTGCCTGGGGTCTCCAGGGTCCTGGGGAGCTGTTTTTT. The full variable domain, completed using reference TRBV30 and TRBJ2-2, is SQTIHQWPATLVQPVGSPLSLECTVEGTSNPNLYWYRQAAGRGLQLLFYSVGIGQISSEVPQNLSASRPQDRQFILSSKKLLLSDSGFYLCAWGLQGPGELFFGEGSRLTVL.

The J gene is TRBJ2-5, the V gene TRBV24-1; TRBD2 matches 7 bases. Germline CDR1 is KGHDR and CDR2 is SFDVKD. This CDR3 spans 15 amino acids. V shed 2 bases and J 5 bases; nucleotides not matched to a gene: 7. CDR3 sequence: CATSDSPRGVETQYF. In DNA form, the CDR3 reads TGTGCCACCAGTGATTCCCCCCGGGGGGTGGAGACCCAGTACTTC.

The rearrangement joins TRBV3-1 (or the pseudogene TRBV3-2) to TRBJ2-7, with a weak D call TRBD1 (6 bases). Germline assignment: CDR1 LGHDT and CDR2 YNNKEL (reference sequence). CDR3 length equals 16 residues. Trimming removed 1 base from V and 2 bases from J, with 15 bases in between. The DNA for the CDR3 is TGTGCCAGCAGCCAAGCGAGGCAGGGGCTAACCTACGAGCAGTACTTC. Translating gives CASSQARQGLTYEQYF.

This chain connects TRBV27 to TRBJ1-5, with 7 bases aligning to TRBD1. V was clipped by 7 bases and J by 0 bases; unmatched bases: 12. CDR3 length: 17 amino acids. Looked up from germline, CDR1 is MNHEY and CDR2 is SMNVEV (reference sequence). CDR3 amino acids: CASMRGGGITSNQPQHF. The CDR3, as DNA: TGTGCCAGCATGAGAGGGGGCGGCATTACTAGCAATCAGCCCCAGCATTTT.

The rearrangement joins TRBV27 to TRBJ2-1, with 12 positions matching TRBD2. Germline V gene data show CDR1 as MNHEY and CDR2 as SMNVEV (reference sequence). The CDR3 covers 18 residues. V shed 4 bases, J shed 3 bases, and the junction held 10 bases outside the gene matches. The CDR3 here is CASSSPASGRGGYNEQFF. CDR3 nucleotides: TGTGCCAGCAGTTCCCCGGCTAGCGGGAGGGGAGGCTACAATGAGCAGTTCTTC.

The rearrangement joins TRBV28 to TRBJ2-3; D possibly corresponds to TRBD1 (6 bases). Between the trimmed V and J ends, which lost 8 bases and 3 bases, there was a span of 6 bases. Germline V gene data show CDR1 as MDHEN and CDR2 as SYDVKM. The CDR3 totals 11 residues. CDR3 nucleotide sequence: TGTGCCAGCGGGACAACAGATACGCAGTATTTT. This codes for CASGTTDTQYF.

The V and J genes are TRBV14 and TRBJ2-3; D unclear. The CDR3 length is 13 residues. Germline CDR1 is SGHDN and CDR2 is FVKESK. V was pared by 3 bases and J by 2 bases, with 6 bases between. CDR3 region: CASSQSTTDTQYF. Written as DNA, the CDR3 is TGTGCCAGCAGCCAGTCTACCACAGATACGCAGTATTTT.

The CDR3 reads CASSETGPAYEQYF. CDR3 bases: TGCGCCAGCAGTGAAACAGGGCCAGCCTACGAGCAGTACTTC. V gene TRBV10-2 combines with J gene TRBJ2-7; the D gene is possibly TRBD1 (6 bases). The CDR3 is 14 residues long. Trimming took 3 bases from V and 2 from J, leaving 11 bases between them. In germline, CDR1 is WSHSY, CDR2 SAAADI.

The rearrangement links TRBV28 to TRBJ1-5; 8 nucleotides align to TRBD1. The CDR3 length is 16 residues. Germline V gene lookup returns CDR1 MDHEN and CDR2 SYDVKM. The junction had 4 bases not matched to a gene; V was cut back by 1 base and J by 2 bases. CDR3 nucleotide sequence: TGTGCCAGCAGTTTATCCAGGGGACAGGGCAATCAGCCCCAGCATTTT. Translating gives CASSLSRGQGNQPQHF. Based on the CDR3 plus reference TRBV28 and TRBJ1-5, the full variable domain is DVKVTQSSRYLVKRTGEKVFLECVQDMDHENMFWYRQDPGLGLRLIYFSYDVKMKEKGDIPEGYSVSREKKERFSLILESASTNQTSMYLCASSLSRGQGNQPQHFGDGTRLSIL.

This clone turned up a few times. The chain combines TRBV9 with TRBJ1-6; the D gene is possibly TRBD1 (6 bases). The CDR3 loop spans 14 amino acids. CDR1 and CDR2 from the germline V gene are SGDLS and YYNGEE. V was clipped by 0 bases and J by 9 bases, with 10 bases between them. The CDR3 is CASSVEPGVSPLHF. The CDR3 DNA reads TGTGCCAGCAGCGTAGAACCAGGGGTTTCACCCCTCCACTTT.